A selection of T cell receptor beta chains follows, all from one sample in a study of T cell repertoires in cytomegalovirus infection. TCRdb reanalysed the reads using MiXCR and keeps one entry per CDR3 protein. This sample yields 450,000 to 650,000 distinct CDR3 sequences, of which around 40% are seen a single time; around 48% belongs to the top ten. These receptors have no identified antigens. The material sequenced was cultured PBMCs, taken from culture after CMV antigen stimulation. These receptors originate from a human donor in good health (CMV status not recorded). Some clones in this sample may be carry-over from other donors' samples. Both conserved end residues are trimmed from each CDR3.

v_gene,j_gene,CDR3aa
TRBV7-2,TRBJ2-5,ASSPAGGGPPQY
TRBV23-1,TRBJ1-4,ASSQSPGTAYEKLF
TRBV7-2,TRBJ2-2,ASSLRQGIGELF
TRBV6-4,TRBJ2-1,ASRPGQGNSAYNEQF
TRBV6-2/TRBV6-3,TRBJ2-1,ASSPPVRHEQF
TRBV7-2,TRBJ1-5,ASSLDGRRQPQH
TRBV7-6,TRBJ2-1,ASSLAGIDGLAG
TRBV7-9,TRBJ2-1,ASSLDSGYDEQF
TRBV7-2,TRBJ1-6,ASSPRQGMSSPLH
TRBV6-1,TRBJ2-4,ASSEAQGGDIQY
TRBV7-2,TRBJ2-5,ASSPDRLQETQY
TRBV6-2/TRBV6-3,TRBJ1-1,ASSYFPRTEAF
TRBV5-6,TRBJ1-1,ASSLDLSGIAF
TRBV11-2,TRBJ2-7,ASSVLAGVVVQY
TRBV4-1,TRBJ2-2,ASSLDTGEAGELF
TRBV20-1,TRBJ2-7,SAALSNEQY
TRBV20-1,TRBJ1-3,SARPLSSGNTIY
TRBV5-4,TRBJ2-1,ASSLGRSGGYNEQF
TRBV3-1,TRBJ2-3,ASSQDLDGTQY
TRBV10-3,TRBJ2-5,AISEGGQGETQY
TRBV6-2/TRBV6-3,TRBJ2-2,ASSTRIAGELF
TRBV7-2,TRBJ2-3,ASSLQGGGADTQY
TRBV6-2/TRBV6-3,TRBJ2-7,ASTRTGSYEQY
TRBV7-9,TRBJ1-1,ASSLGGQGLSEAF
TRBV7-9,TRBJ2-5,ASSLGGDSQETQY
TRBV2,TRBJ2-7,ASRSREQAYEQY
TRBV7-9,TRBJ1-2,ASSLFSFRDTDNKPINYGYT
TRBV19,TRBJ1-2,ASSMGQANYGYT
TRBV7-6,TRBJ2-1,ASSSVTRDRHNEQF
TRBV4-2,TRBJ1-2,ASSQPGGGYTGYT
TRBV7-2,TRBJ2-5,ASSGTTASETQY
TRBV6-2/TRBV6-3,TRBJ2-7,ASSSFGGPQSSYEQY
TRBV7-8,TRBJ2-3,ASSLARTSGRRSTDTQY
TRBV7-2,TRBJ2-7,ASSLPLGEQY
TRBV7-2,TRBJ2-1,ASTPGGIRNEQF
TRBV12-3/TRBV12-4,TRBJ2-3,ASTEGGATDTQY
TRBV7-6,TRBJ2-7,ASSAGLAGNRNEQY